The 19 T cell receptor beta chains in this list originate from one sample, sequenced in a study of OX40 agonist ivuxolimab in advanced cancers. Libraries were prepared by immunoSEQ multiplex PCR; TCRdb keeps only in-frame clonotypes and omits some of them. Among some 30,000 clones listed, 60% to 75% were seen once. This material consisted of CD4+ or CD8+ T cells sorted from blood, taken in a trial of the OX40 agonist ivuxolimab. Every receptor here comes from an adult with an advanced solid tumor such as melanoma, head and neck, liver or kidney cancer.

V gene TRBV7-2 combines with J gene TRBJ2-3; D is perhaps TRBD1 (6 bases). V lost 3 bases and J lost 4, with 8 bases in between. Per germline, CDR1 SGHTA and CDR2 FQGNSA. The CDR3 runs to 13 residues. DNA for the CDR3: TGTGCCAGCAGCTTTACAGGGCCAGATACGCAGTATTTT. It encodes CASSFTGPDTQYF.

On this clone: Other DNA variants within this sample encode the same CDR3. This chain links TRBV6-1 with TRBJ1-1, with D perhaps matching TRBD1 (6 bases). CDR1 is MNHNS, CDR2 SASEGT, per germline. The CDR3 covers 13 residues. The V and J ends lost 2 bases and 5 bases respectively, with 9 bases between them. The CDR3 nucleotides are TGTGCCAGCAGTGAATTTCAGGGGACTGAAGCTTTCTTT. It is translated as CASSEFQGTEAFF.

This clone was seen more than once but under ten times. The chain recombines TRBV4-1 with TRBJ1-3; unclear D gene. Deletions cut 1 base from V and 3 bases from J, with 16 bases between. The germline V gene has CDR1 MGHRA and CDR2 YSYEKL. The CDR3 has 17 residues. The CDR3 sequence is CASSQGGLSVIGNTIYF. The CDR3 region has the DNA TGCGCCAGCAGCCAAGGGGGTTTGTCCGTGATTGGAAACACCATATATTTT.

The chain combines TRBV5-6 with TRBJ2-5; D is tentatively TRBD1 or TRBD2 (5 bases each). Trimming shortened V by 1 base and J by 3 bases, and 13 bases separated the two germline ends. CDR1 and CDR2 (germline): SGHDT, YYEEEE. The CDR3 has 15 residues. The CDR3 DNA reads as TGTGCCAGCAGCTTGATTCGGGGCCGAGAAGAGACCCAGTACTTC. Translated: CASSLIRGREETQYF. The whole variable domain, remainder taken from reference TRBV5-6 and TRBJ2-5, is DAGVTQSPTHLIKTRGQQVTLRCSPKSGHDTVSWYQQALGQGPQFIFQYYEEEERQRGNFPDRFSGHQFPNYSSELNVNALLLGDSALYLCASSLIRGREETQYFGPGTRLLVL.

The chain employs TRBV4-1 and TRBJ2-2, with TRBD2 matching over 7 bases. CDR3 size: 18 residues. Germline V gene data show CDR1 as MGHRA and CDR2 as YSYEKL. Germline trimming cut 0 bases from V and 6 bases from J; bases unmatched to any gene: 13. The CDR3, as DNA: TGCGCCAGCAGCCAAGATAGTCCTCGACTGGCGGGGGCCGGGGAGCTGTTTTTT. It encodes CASSQDSPRLAGAGELFF.

The chain has TRBV18 and TRBJ1-1; 7 nucleotides match TRBD1. The V gene end was trimmed by 6 bases and the J gene end by 3 bases; junction bases not matched to a gene: 7. Germline CDR1 is KGHSH and CDR2 is LQKENI. The CDR3 extends over 14 amino acids. The CDR3 sequence: CASSPTGRDTEAFF. The CDR3, as DNA: TGTGCCAGCTCCCCGACAGGGAGGGACACTGAAGCTTTCTTT.

The chain has TRBV7-1 and TRBJ2-1, with 9 bases matching TRBD2. TRBV7-1 is an open reading frame, and its role is uncertain. Trimming took 5 bases from V and 10 from J; bases not matched to a gene: 6. This CDR3 spans 13 amino acids. The CDR3 is CASSAPLAGEQFF. As DNA, the CDR3 is TGTGCCAGCAGCGCCCCTCTAGCGGGGGAGCAGTTCTTC.

This CDR3 reads CASSTEGTGELFF. CDR3 DNA sequence: TGCGCCAGCAGCACGGAAGGGACCGGGGAGCTGTTTTTT. The chain uses TRBV5-1 and TRBJ2-2; D is unclear. Trimming removed 4 bases at V and 5 bases at J, with 9 bases between. CDR1 and CDR2 from the germline V gene are SGHRS and YFSETQ. This CDR3 is 13 amino acids long.

The rearrangement uses TRBV9 and TRBJ1-1; D gene ambiguous. The CDR3 sequence is 14 residues long. The V and J ends lost 3 bases and 5 bases respectively, with 14 bases between them. CDR1 and CDR2 from the germline V gene are SGDLS and YYNGEE. CDR3 nucleotides: TGTGCCAGCAGCGCCTCCATGTTAGCAACTGAAGCTTTCTTT. Translating gives CASSASMLATEAFF.

This chain joins TRBV5-1 and TRBJ2-1, with 7 bases identical to TRBD1. Germline V lookup: CDR1 SGHRS, CDR2 YFSETQ. This CDR3 is 15 amino acids long. J lost 6 bases, V lost 1 base, and 7 bases had no gene match. CDR3 DNA sequence: TGCGCCAGCAGCTTGAGGCCTGGGACAGTCAATGAGCAGTTCTTC. Amino acid sequence: CASSLRPGTVNEQFF.

Only one count was recorded for this clone. The genes are TRBV11-2 and TRBJ2-7; 9 bases fit TRBD1. From germline, CDR1 is SGHAT and CDR2 FQNNGV. This CDR3 spans 17 amino acids. After removal of 4 bases from V and 3 bases from J, the junction contained 13 bases not matched to a gene. The DNA for the CDR3 is TGTGCCAGCAGCTCGCCCACCAGCCGGGACAGGGTCTACGAGCAGTACTTC. Amino acids: CASSSPTSRDRVYEQYF.

The rearrangement joins TRBV11-2 to TRBJ2-3; tentative D call: TRBD2 (6 bases). V was shortened by 11 bases and J by 5 bases, with 11 bases between the two germline ends. The germline CDR1 and CDR2 sequences are SGHAT and FQNNGV. There are 11 residues in the CDR3. CDR3 amino acids: CAGGWGDTQYF. The CDR3 region has the DNA TGTGCCGGAGGGTGGGGAGATACGCAGTATTTT. Combining the CDR3 with reference TRBV11-2 and TRBJ2-3 gives the whole variable domain EAGVAQSPRYKIIEKRQSVAFWCNPISGHATLYWYQQILGQGPKLLIQFQNNGVVDDSQLPKDRFSAERLKGVDSTLKIQPAKLEDSAVYLCAGGWGDTQYFGPGTRLTVL.

The V gene is TRBV18, the J gene TRBJ1-1; D unresolved. Germline CDR1 is KGHSH and CDR2 is LQKENI. The CDR3 has 17 amino acids. Trimming stripped 3 bases from V and 5 bases from J, with 22 bases between. The CDR3: CASSPPTQSGGGTEAFF. CDR3 nucleotide sequence: TGTGCCAGCTCACCCCCTACTCAATCCGGAGGCGGGACTGAAGCTTTCTTT.

This clone was detected only a few times. The limits of the CDR3 on the DNA are not certain, so only TCRdb's listed CDR3 is given. The chain joins TRBV5-1 to TRBJ1-1; the table assigns TRBD1, which was not confirmed against the DNA. Per the germline V gene, CDR1 is SGHRS and CDR2 is YFSETQ. Inclusive of both ends, the CDR3 amounts to 14 amino acids. The CDR3 here is CASSSGQEVTEAFF.

The CDR3, as DNA: TGTGCCAGCAGTCGAGGCCAAAACACTGAAGCTTTCTTT. Protein product: CASSRGQNTEAFF. The chain employs TRBV7-2 and TRBJ1-1; D unresolved. Germline-derived CDR1 and CDR2 are SGHTA and FQGNSA. V lost 6 bases, J lost 2 bases, and 10 bases lay in between. The length of the CDR3 is 13 residues.

The chain combines TRBV13 with TRBJ2-3; no reliable D call. This CDR3 spans 14 amino acids. The germline CDR1 and CDR2 sequences are PRHDT and FYEKMQ (reference sequence). Trimming took off 0 bases at V and 0 bases at J, with 4 bases between the two ends. CDR3 nucleotide sequence: TGTGCCAGCAGCTTAGGCTTAAGCACAGATACGCAGTATTTT. Its translation: CASSLGLSTDTQYF.

The chain couples TRBV12-5 to TRBJ2-3; D may be TRBD1 (6 bases). This CDR3 comprises 12 residues. Per germline, CDR1 LGHNT and CDR2 FRNRAP. Trimming stripped 2 bases from V and 6 bases from J, with 6 bases between. The CDR3 DNA sequence: TGTGCTAGTGGTTTGAGGGGGGATACGCAGTATTTT. It specifies CASGLRGDTQYF. Variable domain in full (rest from reference TRBV12-5 and TRBJ2-3): DARVTQTPRHKVTEMGQEVTMRCQPILGHNTVFWYRQTMMQGLELLAYFRNRAPLDDSGMPKDRFSAEMPDATLATLKIQPSEPRDSAVYFCASGLRGDTQYFGPGTRLTVL.

The chain has TRBV30 and TRBJ2-3; D not resolved. The V gene's germline CDR1 is GTSNPN and CDR2 SVGIG (reference sequence). Deletions cut 3 bases from V and 5 bases from J, with 15 bases between. This CDR3 has 14 residues. The CDR3 coding sequence is TGTGCCTGGAGAGGAAGTAGCCTCAGAGATACGCAGTATTTT. Protein product: CAWRGSSLRDTQYF.

This rearrangement joins TRBV4-2 to TRBJ2-5; no firm D call. Trimming stripped 1 base from V and 2 bases from J, with 14 bases between. Looked up from germline, CDR1 is LGHNA and CDR2 is YNFKEQ. This CDR3 comprises 16 residues. CDR3 sequence (DNA): TGTGCCAGCAGCCAAGTCTTGGGGTACCTTCAAGAGACCCAGTACTTC. Protein sequence: CASSQVLGYLQETQYF.